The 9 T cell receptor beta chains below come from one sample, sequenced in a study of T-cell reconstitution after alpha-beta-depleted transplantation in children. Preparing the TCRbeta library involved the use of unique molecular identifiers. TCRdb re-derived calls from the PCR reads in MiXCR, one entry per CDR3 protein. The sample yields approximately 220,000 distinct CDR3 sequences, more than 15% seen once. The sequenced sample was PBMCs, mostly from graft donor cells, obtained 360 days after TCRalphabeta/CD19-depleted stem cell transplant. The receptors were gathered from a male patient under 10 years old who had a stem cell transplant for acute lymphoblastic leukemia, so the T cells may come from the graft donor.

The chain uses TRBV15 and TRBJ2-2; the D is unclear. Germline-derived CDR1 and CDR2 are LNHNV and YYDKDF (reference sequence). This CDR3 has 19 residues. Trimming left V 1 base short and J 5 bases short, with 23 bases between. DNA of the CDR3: TGTGCCACCAGCAGAGTAGGGTGGTCGGTAAACCTTAGGACCGGGGAGCTGTTTTTT. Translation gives CATSRVGWSVNLRTGELFF.

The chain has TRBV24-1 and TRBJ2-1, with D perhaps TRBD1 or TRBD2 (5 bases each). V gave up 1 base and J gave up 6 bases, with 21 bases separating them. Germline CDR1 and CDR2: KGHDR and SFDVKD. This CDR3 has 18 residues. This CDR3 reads CATSDFSGTGLLGNEQFF. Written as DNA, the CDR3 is TGTGCCACCAGTGATTTTAGTGGGACGGGTCTTTTGGGCAATGAGCAGTTCTTC.

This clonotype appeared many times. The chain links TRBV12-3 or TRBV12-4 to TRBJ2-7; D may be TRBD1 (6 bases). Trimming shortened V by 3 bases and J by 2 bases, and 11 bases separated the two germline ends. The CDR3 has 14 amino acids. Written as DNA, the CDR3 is TGTGCCAGCAGTTTCCGGGACACACCCTACGAGCAGTACTTC. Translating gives CASSFRDTPYEQYF.

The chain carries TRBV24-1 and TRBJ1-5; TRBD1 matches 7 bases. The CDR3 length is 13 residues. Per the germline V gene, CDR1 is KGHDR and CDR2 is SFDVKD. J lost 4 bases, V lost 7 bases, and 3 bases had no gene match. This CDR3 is CATRGTVNQPQHF. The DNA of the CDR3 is TGTGCCACCAGAGGGACAGTTAATCAGCCCCAGCATTTT.

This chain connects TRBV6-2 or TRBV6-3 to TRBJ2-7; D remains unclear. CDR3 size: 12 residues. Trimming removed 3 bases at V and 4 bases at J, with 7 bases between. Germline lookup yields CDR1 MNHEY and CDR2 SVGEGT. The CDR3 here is CASSYFQYEQYF. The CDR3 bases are TGTGCCAGCAGTTATTTTCAGTACGAGCAGTACTTC.

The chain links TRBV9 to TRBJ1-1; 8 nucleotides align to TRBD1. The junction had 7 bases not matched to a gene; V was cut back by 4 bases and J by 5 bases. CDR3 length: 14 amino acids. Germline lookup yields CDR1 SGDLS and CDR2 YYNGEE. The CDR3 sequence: CASSLRTGRTEAFF. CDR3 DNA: TGTGCCAGCAGCCTACGGACAGGGAGAACTGAAGCTTTCTTT.

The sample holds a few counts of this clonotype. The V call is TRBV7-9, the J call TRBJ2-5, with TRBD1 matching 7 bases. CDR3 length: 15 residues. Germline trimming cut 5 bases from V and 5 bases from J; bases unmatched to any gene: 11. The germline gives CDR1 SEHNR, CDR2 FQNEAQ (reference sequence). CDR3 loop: CASSTIMTGMETQYF. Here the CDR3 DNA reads TGTGCCAGCAGCACCATAATGACAGGGATGGAGACCCAGTACTTC.

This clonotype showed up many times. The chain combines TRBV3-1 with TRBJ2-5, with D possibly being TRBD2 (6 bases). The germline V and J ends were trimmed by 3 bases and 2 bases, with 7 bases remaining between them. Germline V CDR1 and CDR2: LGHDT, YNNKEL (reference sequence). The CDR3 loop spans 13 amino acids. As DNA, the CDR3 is TGTGCCAGCAGCCACGGGGGACAAGAGACCCAGTACTTC. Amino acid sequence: CASSHGGQETQYF.

CDR3: CASSLMGGLGYNEQFF. DNA of the CDR3: TGTGCCAGCAGCTTAATGGGGGGGCTGGGATACAATGAGCAGTTCTTC. The chain has TRBV7-8 and TRBJ2-1, with D possibly TRBD2 on 7 matching bases. The V gene lost 2 bases and the J gene lost 4 bases, with 15 bases spanning the gap. The CDR3 has 16 residues. Germline lookup yields CDR1 SGHVS and CDR2 FQNEAQ.